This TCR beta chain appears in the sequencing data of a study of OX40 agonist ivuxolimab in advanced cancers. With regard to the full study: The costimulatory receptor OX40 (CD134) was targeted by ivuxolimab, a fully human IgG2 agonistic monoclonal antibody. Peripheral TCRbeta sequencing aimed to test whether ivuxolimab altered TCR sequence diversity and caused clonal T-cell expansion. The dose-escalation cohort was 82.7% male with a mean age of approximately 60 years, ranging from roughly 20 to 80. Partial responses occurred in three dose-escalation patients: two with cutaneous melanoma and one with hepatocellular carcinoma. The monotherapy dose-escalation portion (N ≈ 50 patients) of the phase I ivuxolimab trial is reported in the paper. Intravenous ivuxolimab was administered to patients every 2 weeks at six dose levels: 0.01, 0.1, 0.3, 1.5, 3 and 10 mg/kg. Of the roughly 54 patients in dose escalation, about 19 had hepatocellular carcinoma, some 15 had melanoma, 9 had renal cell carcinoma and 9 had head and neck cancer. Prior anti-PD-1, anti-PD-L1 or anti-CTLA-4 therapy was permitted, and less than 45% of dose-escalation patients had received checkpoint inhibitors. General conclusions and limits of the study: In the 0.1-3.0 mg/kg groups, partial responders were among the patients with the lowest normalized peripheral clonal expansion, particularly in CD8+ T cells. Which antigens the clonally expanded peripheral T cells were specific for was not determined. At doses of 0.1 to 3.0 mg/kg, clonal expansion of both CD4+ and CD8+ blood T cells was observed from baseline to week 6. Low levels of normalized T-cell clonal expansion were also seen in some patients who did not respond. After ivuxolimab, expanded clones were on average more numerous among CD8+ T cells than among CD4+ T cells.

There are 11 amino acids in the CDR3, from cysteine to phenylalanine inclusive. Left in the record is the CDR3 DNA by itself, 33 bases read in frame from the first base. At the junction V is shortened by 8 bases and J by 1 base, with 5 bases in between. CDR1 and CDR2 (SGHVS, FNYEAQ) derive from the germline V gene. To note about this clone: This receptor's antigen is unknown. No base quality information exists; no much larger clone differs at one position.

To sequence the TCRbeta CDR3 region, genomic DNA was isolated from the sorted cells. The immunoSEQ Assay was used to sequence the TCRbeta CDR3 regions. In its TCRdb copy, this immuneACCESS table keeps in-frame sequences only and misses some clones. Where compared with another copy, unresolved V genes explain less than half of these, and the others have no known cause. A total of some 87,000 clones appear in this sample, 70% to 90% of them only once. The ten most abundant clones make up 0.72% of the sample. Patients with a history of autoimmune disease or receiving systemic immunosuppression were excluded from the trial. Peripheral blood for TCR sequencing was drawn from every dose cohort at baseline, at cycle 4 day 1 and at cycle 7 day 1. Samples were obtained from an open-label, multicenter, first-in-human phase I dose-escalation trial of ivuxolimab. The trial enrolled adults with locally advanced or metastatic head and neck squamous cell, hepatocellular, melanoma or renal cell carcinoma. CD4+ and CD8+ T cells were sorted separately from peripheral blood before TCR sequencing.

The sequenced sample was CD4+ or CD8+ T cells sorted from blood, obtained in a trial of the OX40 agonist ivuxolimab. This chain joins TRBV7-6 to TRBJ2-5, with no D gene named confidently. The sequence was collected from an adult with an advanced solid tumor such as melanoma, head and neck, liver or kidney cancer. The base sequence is TGTGCCAGCGCCGGCCAAGAGACCCAGTACTTC. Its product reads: CASAGQETQYF.